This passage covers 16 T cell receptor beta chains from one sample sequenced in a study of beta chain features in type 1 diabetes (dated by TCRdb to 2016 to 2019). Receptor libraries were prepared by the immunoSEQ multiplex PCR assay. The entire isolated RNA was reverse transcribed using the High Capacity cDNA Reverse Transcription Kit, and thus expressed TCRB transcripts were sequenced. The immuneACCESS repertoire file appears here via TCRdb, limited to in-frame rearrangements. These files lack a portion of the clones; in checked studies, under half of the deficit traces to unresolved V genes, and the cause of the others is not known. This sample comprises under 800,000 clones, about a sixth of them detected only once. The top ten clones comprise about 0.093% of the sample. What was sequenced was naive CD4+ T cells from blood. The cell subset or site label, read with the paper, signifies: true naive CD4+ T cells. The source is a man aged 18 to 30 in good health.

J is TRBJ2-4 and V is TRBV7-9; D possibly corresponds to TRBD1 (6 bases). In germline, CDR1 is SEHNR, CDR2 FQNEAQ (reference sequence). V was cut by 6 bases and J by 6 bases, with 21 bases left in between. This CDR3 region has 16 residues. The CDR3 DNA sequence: TGTGCCAGCAGTCCCCGGGACACCTTTCTGTTAAACATTCAGTACTTC. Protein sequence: CASSPRDTFLLNIQYF.

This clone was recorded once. CDR3 protein: CASSVEKTNGYGYTF. The CDR3 coding sequence is TGTGCCAGCAGCGTGGAAAAAACGAACGGCTATGGCTACACCTTC. This sequence joins TRBV9 and TRBJ1-2; D remains unclear. V lost 2 bases and J 4 bases, leaving 15 bases between the germline ends. The CDR3 has 15 amino acids. Germline V gives CDR1 SGDLS, CDR2 YYNGEE.

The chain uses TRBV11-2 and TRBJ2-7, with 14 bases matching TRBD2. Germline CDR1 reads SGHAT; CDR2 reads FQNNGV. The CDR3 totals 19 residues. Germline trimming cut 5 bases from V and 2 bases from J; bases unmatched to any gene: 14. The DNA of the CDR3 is TGTGCCAGCAGCCCCCTGTTAAAGGGGACTAGCGGGAGACCCTACGAGCAGTACTTC. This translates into CASSPLLKGTSGRPYEQYF.

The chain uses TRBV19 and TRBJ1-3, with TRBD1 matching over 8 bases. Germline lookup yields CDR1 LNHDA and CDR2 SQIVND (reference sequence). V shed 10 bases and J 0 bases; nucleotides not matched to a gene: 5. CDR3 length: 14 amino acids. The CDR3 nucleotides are TGTGCCACCAGGGACAGGAGCTCTGGAAACACCATATATTTT. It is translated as CATRDRSSGNTIYF.

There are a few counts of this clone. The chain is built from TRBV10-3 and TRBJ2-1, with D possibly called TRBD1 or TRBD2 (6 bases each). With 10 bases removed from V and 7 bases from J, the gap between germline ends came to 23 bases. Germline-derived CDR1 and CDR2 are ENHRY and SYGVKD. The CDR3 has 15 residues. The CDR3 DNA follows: TGTGCCACCAACCCCGGGAACCTAGGGGGGAATGAGCAGTTCTTC. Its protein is CATNPGNLGGNEQFF.

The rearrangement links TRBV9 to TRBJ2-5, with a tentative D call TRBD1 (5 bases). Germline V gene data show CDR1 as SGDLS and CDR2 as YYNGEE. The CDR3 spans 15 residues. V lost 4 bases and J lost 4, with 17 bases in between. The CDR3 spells CASSTPSAGLETQYF. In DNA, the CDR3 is TGTGCCAGCAGCACTCCCTCCGCAGGGTTAGAGACCCAGTACTTC.

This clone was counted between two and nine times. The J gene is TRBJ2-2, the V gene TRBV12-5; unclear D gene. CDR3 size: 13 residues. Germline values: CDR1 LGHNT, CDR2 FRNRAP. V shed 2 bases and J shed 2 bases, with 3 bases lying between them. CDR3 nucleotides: TGTGCTAGTGGTTTGCTTAACACCGGGGAGCTGTTTTTT. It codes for CASGLLNTGELFF.

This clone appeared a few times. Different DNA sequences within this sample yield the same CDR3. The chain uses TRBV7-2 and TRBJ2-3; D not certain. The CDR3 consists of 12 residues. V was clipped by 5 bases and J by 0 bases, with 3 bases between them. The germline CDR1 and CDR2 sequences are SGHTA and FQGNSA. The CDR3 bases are TGTGCCAGCAGCCAAAGCACAGATACGCAGTATTTT. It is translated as CASSQSTDTQYF.

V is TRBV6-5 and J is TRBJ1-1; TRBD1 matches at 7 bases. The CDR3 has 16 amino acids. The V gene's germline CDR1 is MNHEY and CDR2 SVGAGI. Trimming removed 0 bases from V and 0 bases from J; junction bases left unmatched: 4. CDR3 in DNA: TGTGCCAGCAGTTACTCGACAGGGTCCATGAACACTGAAGCTTTCTTT. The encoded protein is CASSYSTGSMNTEAFF.

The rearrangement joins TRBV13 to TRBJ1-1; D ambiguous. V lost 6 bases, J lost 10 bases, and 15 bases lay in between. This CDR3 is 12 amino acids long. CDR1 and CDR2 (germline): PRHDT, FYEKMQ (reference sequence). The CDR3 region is CASSVSHGRAFF. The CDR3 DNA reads TGTGCCAGCAGTGTTAGTCACGGCCGAGCTTTCTTT.

The CDR3 DNA sequence: TGTGCCAGCAGCTGGGGAGGAATTAACCCCAACTATGGCTACACCTTC. Amino acid sequence: CASSWGGINPNYGYTF. The gene calls are TRBV5-4 and TRBJ1-2, with D unresolved. The CDR3 spans 16 residues. The V end lost 3 bases, the J end lost 2 bases, and 17 bases lay between the germline ends. Germline V gene lookup returns CDR1 SGHNT and CDR2 YYREEE (reference sequence). Using reference TRBV5-4 and TRBJ1-2 for the parts outside the CDR3, the full variable domain is ETGVTQSPTHLIKTRGQQVTLRCSSQSGHNTVSWYQQALGQGPQFIFQYYREEENGRGNFPPRFSGLQFPNYSSELNVNALELDDSALYLCASSWGGINPNYGYTFGSGTRLTVV.

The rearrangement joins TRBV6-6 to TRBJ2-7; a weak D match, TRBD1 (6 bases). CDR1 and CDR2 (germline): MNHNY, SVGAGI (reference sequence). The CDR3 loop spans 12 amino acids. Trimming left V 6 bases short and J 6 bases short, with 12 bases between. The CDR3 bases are TGTGCCAGCAGGTCACACAGGGCCGAGCAGTACTTC. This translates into CASRSHRAEQYF.

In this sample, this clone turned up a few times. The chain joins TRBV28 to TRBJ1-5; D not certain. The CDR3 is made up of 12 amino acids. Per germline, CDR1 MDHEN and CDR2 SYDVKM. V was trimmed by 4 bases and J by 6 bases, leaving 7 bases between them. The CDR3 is CASSSPSQPQHF. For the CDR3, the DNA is TGTGCCAGCAGTTCCCCTAGTCAGCCCCAGCATTTT.

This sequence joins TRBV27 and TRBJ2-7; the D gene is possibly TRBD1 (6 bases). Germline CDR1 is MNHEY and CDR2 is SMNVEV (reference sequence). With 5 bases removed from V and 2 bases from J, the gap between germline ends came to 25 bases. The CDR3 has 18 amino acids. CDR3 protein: CASSRQAQKSGMTYEQYF. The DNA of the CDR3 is TGTGCCAGCAGTCGACAGGCCCAGAAGTCAGGGATGACCTACGAGCAGTACTTC.

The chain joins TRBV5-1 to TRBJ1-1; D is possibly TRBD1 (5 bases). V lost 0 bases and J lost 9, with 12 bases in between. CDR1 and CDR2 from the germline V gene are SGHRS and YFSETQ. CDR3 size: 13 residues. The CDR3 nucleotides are TGCGCCAGCAGCTTGGCTGGACAACCTAAAGCTTTCTTT. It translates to CASSLAGQPKAFF.

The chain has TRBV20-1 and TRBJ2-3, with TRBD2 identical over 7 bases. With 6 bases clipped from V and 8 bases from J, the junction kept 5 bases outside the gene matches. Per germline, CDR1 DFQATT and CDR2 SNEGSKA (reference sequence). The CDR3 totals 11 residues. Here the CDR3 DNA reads TGCAGTGCATCTGCGGGAGCTACGCAGTATTTT. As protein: CSASAGATQYF.